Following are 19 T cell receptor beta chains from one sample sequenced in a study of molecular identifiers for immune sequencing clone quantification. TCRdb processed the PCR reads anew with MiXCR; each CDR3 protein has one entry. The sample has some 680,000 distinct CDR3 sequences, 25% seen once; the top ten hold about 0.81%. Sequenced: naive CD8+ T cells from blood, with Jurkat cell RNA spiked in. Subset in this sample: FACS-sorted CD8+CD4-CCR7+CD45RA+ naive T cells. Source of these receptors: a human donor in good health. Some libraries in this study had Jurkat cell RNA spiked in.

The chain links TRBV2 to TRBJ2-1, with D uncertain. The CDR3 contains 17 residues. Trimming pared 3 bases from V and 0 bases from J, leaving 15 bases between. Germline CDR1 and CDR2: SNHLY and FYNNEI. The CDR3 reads CASSDIERTSSYNEQFF. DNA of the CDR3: TGTGCCAGCAGTGATATCGAAAGAACAAGCTCCTACAATGAGCAGTTCTTC.

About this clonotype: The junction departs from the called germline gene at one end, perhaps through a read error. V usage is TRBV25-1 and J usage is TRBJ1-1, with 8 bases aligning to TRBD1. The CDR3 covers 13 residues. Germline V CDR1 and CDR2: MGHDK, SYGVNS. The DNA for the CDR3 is TGTACCAGCAGGGGGCTCATGAACACTGAAGCTTTCTTT. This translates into CTSRGLMNTEAFF.

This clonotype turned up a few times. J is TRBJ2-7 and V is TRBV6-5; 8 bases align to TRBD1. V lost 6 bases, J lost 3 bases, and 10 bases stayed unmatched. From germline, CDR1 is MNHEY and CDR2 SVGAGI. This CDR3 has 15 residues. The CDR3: CASSSLVGTGYEQYF. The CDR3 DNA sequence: TGTGCCAGCAGCTCGTTGGTGGGGACAGGCTACGAGCAGTACTTC.

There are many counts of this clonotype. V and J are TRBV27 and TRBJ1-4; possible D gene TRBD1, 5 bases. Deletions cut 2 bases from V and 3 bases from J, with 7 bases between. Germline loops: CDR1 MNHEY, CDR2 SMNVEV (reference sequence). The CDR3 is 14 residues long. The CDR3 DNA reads TGTGCCAGCAGTTTACTGGGGGCTAATGAAAAACTGTTTTTT. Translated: CASSLLGANEKLFF.

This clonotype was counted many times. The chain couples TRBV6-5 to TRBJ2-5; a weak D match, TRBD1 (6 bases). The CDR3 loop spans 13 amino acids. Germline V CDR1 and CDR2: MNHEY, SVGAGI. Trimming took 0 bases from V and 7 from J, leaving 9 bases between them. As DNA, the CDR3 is TGTGCCAGCAGTTACTCGGGGGCGTGGACCCAGTACTTC. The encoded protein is CASSYSGAWTQYF.

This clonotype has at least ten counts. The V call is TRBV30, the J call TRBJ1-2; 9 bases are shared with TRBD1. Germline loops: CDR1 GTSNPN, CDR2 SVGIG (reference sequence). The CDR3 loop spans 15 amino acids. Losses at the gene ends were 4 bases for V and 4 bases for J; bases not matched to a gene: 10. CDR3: CAWNPGQGSFYGYTF. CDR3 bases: TGTGCCTGGAACCCCGGACAGGGGTCGTTCTATGGCTACACCTTC. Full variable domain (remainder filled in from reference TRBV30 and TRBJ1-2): SQTIHQWPATLVQPVGSPLSLECTVEGTSNPNLYWYRQAAGRGLQLLFYSVGIGQISSEVPQNLSASRPQDRQFILSSKKLLLSDSGFYLCAWNPGQGSFYGYTFGSGTRLTVV.

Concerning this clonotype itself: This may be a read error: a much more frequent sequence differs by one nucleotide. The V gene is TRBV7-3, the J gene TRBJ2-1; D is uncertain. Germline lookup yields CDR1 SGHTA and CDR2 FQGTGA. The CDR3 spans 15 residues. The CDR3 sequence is CASILDGSSYNEQSF. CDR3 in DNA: TGTGCCAGCATCTTGGACGGCAGCTCCTACAATGAGCAGTCCTTC.

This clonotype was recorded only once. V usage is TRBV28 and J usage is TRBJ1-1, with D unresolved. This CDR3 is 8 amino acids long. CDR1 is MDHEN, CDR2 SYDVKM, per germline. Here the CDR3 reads CEDTEAFF. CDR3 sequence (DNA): TGTGAGGACACTGAAGCTTTCTTT.

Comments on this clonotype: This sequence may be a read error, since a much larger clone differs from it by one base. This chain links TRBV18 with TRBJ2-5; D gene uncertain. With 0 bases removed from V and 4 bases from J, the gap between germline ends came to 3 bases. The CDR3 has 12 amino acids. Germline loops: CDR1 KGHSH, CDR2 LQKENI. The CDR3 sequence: CASSPPAETQYF. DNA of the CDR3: TGTGCCAGCTCACCACCGGCAGAGACCCAGTACTTC.

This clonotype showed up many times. In nucleotides, the CDR3 is TGTGCCAGCAGCTTCCCCCAAGAGACCCAGTACTTC. Its translation is CASSFPQETQYF. The chain employs TRBV7-9 and TRBJ2-5; D gene ambiguous. CDR1 and CDR2 from the germline V gene are SEHNR and FQNEAQ (reference sequence). The CDR3 extends over 12 amino acids. The germline V and J ends were trimmed by 3 bases and 1 base, with 3 bases remaining between them. The whole variable domain, filled in from reference TRBV7-9 and TRBJ2-5, reads DTGVSQNPRHKITKRGQNVTFRCDPISEHNRLYWYRQTLGQGPEFLTYFQNEAQLEKSRLLSDRFSAERPKGSFSTLEIQRTEQGDSAMYLCASSFPQETQYFGPGTRLLVL.

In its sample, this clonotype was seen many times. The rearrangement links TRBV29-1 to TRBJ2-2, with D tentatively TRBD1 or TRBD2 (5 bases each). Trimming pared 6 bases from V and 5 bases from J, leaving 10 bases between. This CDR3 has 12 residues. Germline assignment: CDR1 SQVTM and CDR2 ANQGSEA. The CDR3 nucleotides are TGCAGCGTGGGGTGGGGGACCGGGGAGCTGTTTTTT. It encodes CSVGWGTGELFF.

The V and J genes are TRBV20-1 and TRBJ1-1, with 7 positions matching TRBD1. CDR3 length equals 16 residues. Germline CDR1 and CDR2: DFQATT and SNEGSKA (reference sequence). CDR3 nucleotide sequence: TGCAGATCCGACAGGGTCGGAATCCGCATGAACACTGAAGCTTTCTTT. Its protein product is CRSDRVGIRMNTEAFF.

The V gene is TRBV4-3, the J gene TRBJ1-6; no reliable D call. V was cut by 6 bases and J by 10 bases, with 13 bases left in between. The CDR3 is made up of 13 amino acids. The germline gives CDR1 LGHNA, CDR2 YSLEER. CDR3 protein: CASSPGRGSPLHF. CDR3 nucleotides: TGCGCCAGCAGTCCGGGCCGCGGATCACCCCTCCACTTT.

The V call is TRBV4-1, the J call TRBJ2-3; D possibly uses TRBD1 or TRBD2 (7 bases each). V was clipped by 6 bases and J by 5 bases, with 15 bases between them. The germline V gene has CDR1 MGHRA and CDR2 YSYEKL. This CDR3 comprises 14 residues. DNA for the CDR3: TGCGCCAGCAGACTCAGGGGGGGGAGAGATACGCAGTATTTT. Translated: CASRLRGGRDTQYF.

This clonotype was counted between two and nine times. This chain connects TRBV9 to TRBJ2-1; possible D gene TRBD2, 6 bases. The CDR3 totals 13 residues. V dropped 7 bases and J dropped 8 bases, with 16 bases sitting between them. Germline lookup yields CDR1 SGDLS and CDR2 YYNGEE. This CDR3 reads CASGSGSFDEQFF. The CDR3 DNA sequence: TGTGCCAGCGGTAGCGGTAGTTTTGATGAGCAGTTCTTC.

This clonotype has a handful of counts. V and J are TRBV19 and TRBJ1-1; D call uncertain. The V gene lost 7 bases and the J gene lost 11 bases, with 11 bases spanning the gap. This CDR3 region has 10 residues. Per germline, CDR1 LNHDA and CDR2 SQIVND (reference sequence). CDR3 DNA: TGTGCCAGTATGGGAATCGACGCTTTCTTT. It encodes CASMGIDAFF.

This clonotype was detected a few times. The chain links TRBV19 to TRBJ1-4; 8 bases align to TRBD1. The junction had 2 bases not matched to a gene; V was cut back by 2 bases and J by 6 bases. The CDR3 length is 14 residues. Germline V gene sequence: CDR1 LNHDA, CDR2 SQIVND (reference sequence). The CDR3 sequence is CASSIQGAHEKLFF. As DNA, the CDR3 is TGTGCCAGTAGTATACAGGGGGCGCATGAAAAACTGTTTTTT.

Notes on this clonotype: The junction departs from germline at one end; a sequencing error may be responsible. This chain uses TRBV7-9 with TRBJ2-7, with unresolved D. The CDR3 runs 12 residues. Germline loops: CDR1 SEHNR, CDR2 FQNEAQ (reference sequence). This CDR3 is CARPGPSSAQSF. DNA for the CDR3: TGTGCCCGCCCGGGTCCCTCCTCCGCGCAGTCCTTC. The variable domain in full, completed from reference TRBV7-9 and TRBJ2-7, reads DTGVSQNPRHKITKRGQNVTFRCDPISEHNRLYWYRQTLGQGPEFLTYFQNEAQLEKSRLLSDRFSAERPKGSFSTLEIQRTEQGDSAMYLCARPGPSSAQSFGPGTRLTVT.

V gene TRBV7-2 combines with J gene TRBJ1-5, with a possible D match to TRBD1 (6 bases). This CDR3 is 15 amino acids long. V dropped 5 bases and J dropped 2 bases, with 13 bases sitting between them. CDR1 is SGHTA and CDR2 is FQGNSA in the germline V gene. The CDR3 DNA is TGTGCCAGCAGCGCACAGGGATGGGGCAATCAGCCCCAGCATTTT. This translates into CASSAQGWGNQPQHF.